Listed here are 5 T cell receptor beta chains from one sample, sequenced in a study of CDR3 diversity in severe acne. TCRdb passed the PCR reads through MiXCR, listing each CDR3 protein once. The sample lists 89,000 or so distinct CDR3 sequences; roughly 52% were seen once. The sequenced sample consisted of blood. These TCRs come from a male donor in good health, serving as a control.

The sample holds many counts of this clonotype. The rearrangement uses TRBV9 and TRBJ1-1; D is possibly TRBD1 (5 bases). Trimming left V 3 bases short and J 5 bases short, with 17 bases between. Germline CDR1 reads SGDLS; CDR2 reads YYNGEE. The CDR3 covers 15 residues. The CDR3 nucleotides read TGTGCCAGCAGCGCGTCGGGACGACTGGGAACTGAAGCTTTCTTT. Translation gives CASSASGRLGTEAFF.

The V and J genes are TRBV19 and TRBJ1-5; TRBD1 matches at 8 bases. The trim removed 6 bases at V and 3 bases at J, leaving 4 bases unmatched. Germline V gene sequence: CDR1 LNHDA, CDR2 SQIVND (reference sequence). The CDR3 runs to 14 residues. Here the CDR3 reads CASSPDRVNQPQHF. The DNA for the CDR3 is TGTGCCAGTAGCCCGGACAGGGTCAATCAGCCCCAGCATTTT.

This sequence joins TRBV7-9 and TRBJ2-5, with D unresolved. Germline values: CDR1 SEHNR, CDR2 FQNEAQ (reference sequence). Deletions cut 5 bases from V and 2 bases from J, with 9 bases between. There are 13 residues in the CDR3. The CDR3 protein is CASSQEQQETQYF. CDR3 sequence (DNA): TGTGCCAGCAGCCAAGAGCAGCAAGAGACCCAGTACTTC.

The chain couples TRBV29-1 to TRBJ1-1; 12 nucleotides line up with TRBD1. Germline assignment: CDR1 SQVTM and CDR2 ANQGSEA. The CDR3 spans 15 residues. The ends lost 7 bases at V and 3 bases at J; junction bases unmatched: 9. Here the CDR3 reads CSARGQGARDTEAFF. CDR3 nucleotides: TGCAGCGCGAGGGGACAGGGGGCTCGCGACACTGAAGCTTTCTTT.

The CDR3 nucleotides read TGTGCCAGCAGCGTGACTAGCGGGGCGAACACCGGGGAGCTGTTTTTT. Amino acids: CASSVTSGANTGELFF. This rearrangement joins TRBV7-6 to TRBJ2-2, with TRBD2 matching 11 bases. Germline CDR1 reads SGHVS; CDR2 reads FNYEAQ. V was clipped by 5 bases and J by 0 bases; unmatched bases: 2. This CDR3 is built from 16 residues. Drawing the rest from reference TRBV7-6 and TRBJ2-2, the complete variable domain is GAGVSQSPRYKVTKRGQDVALRCDPISGHVSLYWYRQALGQGPEFLTYFNYEAQQDKSGLPNDRFSAERPEGSISTLTIQRTEQRDSAMYRCASSVTSGANTGELFFGEGSRLTVL.